Below, one TCR beta chain is given with its context. These data are taken from a study of blood T cell repertoires in COVID-19. Background on the study: COVID-19 samples collected from the United States, Italy and Spain covered acute and convalescent phases. PBMCs, B-cell-depleted T cells, or T cells were the source of the cDNA or gDNA that made up the material.

Original analysis: Estimated nucleated cell counts came from reference gene primer amplification. The method was immunoSEQ multiplex PCR; TCRdb's version includes in-frame clones alone and lacks a portion of them. From that table come the V and J calls and clone size; the DNA was used to work out D and trimming. Of about 250,000 clones listed, around 86% are singletons. Trimming took 4 bases from V and 0 from J; bases not matched to a gene: 14. CDR3 length: 20 residues. Germline V gene lookup returns CDR1 SGHRS and CDR2 YFSETQ. This sequence originates from an older woman who had recovered from COVID-19. The material sequenced was peripheral blood. J is TRBJ2-4 and V is TRBV5-1; TRBD2 matches 12 bases. The CDR3 protein is CASSAVVGLAGPPAKNIQYF. CDR3 DNA sequence: TGCGCCAGCAGCGCCGTTGTAGGACTAGCGGGGCCTCCAGCCAAAAACATTCAGTACTTC.